This TCR beta chain was recorded in a study of human T cells and chemical hapten exposure. Of note for this clonotype: Antigen specificity is unknown.

MiXCR, run by TCRdb on the RACE reads, gives a single entry per CDR3 protein. The repertoire includes about 80,000 distinct CDR3 sequences, around 9.3% of them detected once, and roughly 1.6% sits in the top ten. Whole-study results and caveats: TCRs above 1 in 1000 frequency did not change with DPC sensitization.

The CDR3 consists of 15 residues. With 5 bases removed from V and 2 bases from J, the gap between germline ends came to 17 bases. Germline V lookup: CDR1 DFQATT, CDR2 SNEGSKA (reference sequence). Described time point: healthy volunteer bleed at 6 weeks. From whole blood left unfractionated, total RNA was extracted. This clonotype was sampled from a female donor in good health. Some clones in this sample may be carry-over from other donors' samples. V is TRBV20-1 and J is TRBJ2-3; perhaps TRBD2 as D (7 bases). Material: whole blood. The DNA of the CDR3 is TGCAGTGCTCACAACAGGGAGGGAGACACAGATACGCAGTATTTT. It encodes CSAHNREGDTDTQYF.